The rows below give T cell receptor beta chains drawn from one sample of a study of T cells in Graves' hyperthyroidism and ophthalmopathy. TCRdb passed the multiplex PCR reads through MiXCR, listing each CDR3 protein once. Of some 550,000 distinct CDR3 sequences in the sample, roughly 16% are singletons; the top ten hold 2.5% to 4%. Sequences were obtained from blood. These receptors were obtained from a woman aged 40 to 50 with Graves' ophthalmopathy. CDR3s include the opening cysteine and the closing phenylalanine or tryptophan. The order of the fields is J gene, clone size, V gene, D gene, CDR3 protein, CDR3 DNA. A D gene is named only where the DNA matches it firmly. Clone size appears in some rows only: once, few, many, or a class for an expanded clone.

TRBJ2-4 few TRBV6-1 NA CASRTGPFQYF TGTGCCAGCAGAACCGGACCTTTTCAGTACTTC
TRBJ1-5 NA TRBV10-3 NA CATSRQKDSNQPQHF TGTGCCACATCGCGGCAGAAGGATAGCAATCAGCCCCAGCATTTT
TRBJ2-1 many TRBV2 TRBD2 CASTYGREKLEQFF TGTGCCAGCACCTATGGGCGGGAGAAGTTGGAGCAGTTCTTC
TRBJ2-3 NA TRBV19 NA CASSKGSVVDTQYF TGTGCCAGTAGTAAGGGGAGTGTCGTCGATACGCAGTATTTT
TRBJ2-3 once TRBV20-1 TRBD2 CSASSLAARTDTQYF TGCAGTGCTAGCTCTCTAGCGGCGCGCACAGATACGCAATATTTT
TRBJ2-2 many TRBV3-1 NA CASSPGRTNTGELFF TGTGCCAGCAGCCCCGGACGGACGAACACCGGGGAGCTGTTTTTT
TRBJ2-3 many TRBV12-3/TRBV12-4 NA CASSLRLGSTDTQYF TGTGCCAGCAGTTTAAGACTAGGTAGCACAGATACGCAGTATTTT
TRBJ2-3 many TRBV5-1 TRBD1 CASSSQGTDTQYF TGCGCCAGCAGCTCACAGGGGACAGATACGCAGTATTTT
TRBJ1-1 many TRBV6-1 NA CASSLSPEAFF TGTGCCAGCAGTCTCAGTCCTGAAGCTTTCTTT
TRBJ2-7 many TRBV28 NA CASSFGIRDEQYF TGTGCCAGCAGTTTTGGGATAAGGGACGAGCAGTACTTC
TRBJ1-2 NA TRBV4-1 NA CASSHLWDPGTGYTF TGCGCCAGCAGCCACCTTTGGGACCCAGGGACTGGCTACACCTTC
TRBJ2-2 few TRBV7-9 TRBD1 CASTSRNRGTGELFF TGTGCCAGTACCTCGCGGAACAGGGGAACCGGGGAGCTGTTTTTT
TRBJ2-7 many TRBV28 NA CASSLWVGQSYEQYF TGTGCCAGCAGTTTATGGGTCGGACAGAGCTACGAGCAGTACTTC
TRBJ1-1 few TRBV6-1 TRBD1 CASSLDRGLDTEAFF TGTGCCAGCAGTTTGGACAGGGGGCTCGACACTGAAGCTTTCTTT
TRBJ2-1 few TRBV6-1 NA CASTPGPPSYNEQFF TGTGCCAGCACCCCAGGCCCGCCTTCCTACAATGAGCAGTTCTTC
TRBJ1-1 few TRBV29-1 NA CSVTAIGGNTEAFF TGCAGCGTTACAGCCATAGGGGGGAACACTGAAGCTTTCTTT
TRBJ1-3 NA TRBV2 TRBD1 CASSDYPPGQGGGTIYF TGTGCCAGCAGTGACTATCCACCGGGACAGGGCGGTGGCACCATATATTTT
TRBJ2-4 NA TRBV7-3 TRBD1 CASSPDIQGIQYF TGTGCCAGCAGCCCGGATATACAGGGGATTCAGTACTTC
TRBJ2-3 NA TRBV6-2/TRBV6-3 NA CASRPGRWEPDTQYF TGTGCCAGCAGGCCGGGACGTTGGGAACCAGATACGCAGTATTTT
TRBJ2-7 many TRBV5-1 TRBD1 CASSLVGTGVHEQYF TGCGCCAGCAGCTTGGTTGGGACAGGGGTGCACGAGCAGTACTTC
TRBJ2-7 few TRBV12-3/TRBV12-4 NA CASSFFSDRSPEPYEQYF TGTGCCAGCAGTTTTTTCTCGGACAGATCCCCTGAACCCTACGAGCAGTACTTC
TRBJ1-4 NA TRBV2 NA CASSEGVEKLFF TGTGCCAGCAGTGAAGGGGTTGAAAAACTGTTTTTT
TRBJ2-3 NA TRBV30 TRBD2 CAWSPTGGQSASTDTQYF TGTGCCTGGAGTCCGACGGGGGGGCAGTCCGCTAGCACAGATACGCAGTATTTT
TRBJ2-1 many TRBV20-1 NA CSAHRDSYNEQFF TGCAGTGCTCACAGGGACTCCTACAATGAGCAGTTCTTC
TRBJ2-5 many TRBV11-2 NA CASSFGNQETQYF TGTGCCAGCAGCTTTGGGAACCAAGAGACCCAGTACTTC
TRBJ2-7 many TRBV18 TRBD2 CASSPLGTSDSYEQYF TGTGCCAGCTCACCGCTGGGGACTAGCGACTCCTACGAGCAGTACTTC
TRBJ1-6 many TRBV13 NA CASSETSLGFKPLHF TGTGCCAGCAGCGAAACCTCTCTGGGTTTTAAGCCCCTCCACTTT
TRBJ2-1 many TRBV28 TRBD2 CASSLPLGAGAYEQFF TGTGCCAGCAGTTTACCCCTCGGCGCGGGAGCGTATGAGCAGTTCTTC
TRBJ1-1 many TRBV3-1 NA CASSQGNRFLSTEAFF TGTGCCAGCAGCCAAGGGAATAGGTTCTTAAGCACTGAAGCTTTCTTT
TRBJ2-5 NA TRBV5-5 NA CASSVEQGRETQYF TGTGCCAGCAGCGTCGAACAGGGAAGAGAGACCCAGTACTTC
TRBJ2-3 once TRBV4-1 NA CASSLHPLQRSYTDTQYF TGCGCCAGCAGCCTCCACCCTTTACAGCGCTCTTACACAGATACGCAGTATTTT
TRBJ1-1 many TRBV6-1 NA CASSDDPFREAFF TGTGCCAGCAGCGACGACCCATTTCGAGAAGCTTTCTTT
TRBJ1-1 NA TRBV18 NA CASSPPGRTVVNTEAFF TGTGCCAGCTCACCACCGGGGAGGACGGTTGTAAACACTGAAGCTTTCTTT
TRBJ1-2 once TRBV2 TRBD1 CASSEFTGTGFYGYTF TGTGCCAGCAGTGAATTTACCGGGACAGGGTTCTATGGCTACACCTTC
TRBJ2-1 NA TRBV12-3/TRBV12-4 NA CASSPRYSSEQFF TGTGCCAGCAGTCCAAGATACTCTAGTGAGCAGTTCTTC
TRBJ2-1 few TRBV7-2 NA CASSSQASSYNEQFF TGTGCCAGCAGCTCGCAAGCCAGCTCCTACAATGAGCAGTTCTTC
TRBJ1-4 many TRBV7-8 TRBD1 CASSLSTGTGSEKLFF TGTGCCAGCAGCTTATCCACCGGGACAGGAAGTGAAAAACTGTTTTTT
TRBJ2-5 few TRBV30 TRBD2 CAWSVGVAGPSRETQYF TGTGCCTGGAGTGTAGGGGTAGCGGGTCCTTCACGGGAGACCCAGTACTTC
TRBJ2-4 NA TRBV7-2 TRBD2 CASSHGLAGVFRNIQYF TGTGCCAGCAGCCACGGACTAGCGGGAGTATTTAGGAACATTCAGTACTTC
TRBJ2-4 few TRBV6-1 TRBD1 CASSEQGQGVISVKNIQYF TGTGCCAGCAGTGAACAGGGACAGGGGGTGATATCGGTCAAAAACATTCAGTACTTC
TRBJ1-1 few TRBV19 NA CASSSPQGLMNTEAFF TGTGCCAGTAGTTCCCCCCAGGGACTCATGAACACTGAAGCTTTCTTT
TRBJ2-7 NA TRBV12-5 TRBD1 CASGLTPGDRAYGQYF TGTGCTAGTGGTTTGACACCTGGGGACAGGGCCTACGGGCAGTACTTC
TRBJ2-2 NA TRBV28 NA CASRYPVGELFF TGTGCCAGCAGGTATCCGGTCGGGGAGCTGTTTTTT
TRBJ2-1 few TRBV7-2 TRBD2 CASSLGGSGGHNEQFF TGTGCCAGCAGCTTAGGAGGTTCGGGAGGTCACAATGAGCAGTTCTTC